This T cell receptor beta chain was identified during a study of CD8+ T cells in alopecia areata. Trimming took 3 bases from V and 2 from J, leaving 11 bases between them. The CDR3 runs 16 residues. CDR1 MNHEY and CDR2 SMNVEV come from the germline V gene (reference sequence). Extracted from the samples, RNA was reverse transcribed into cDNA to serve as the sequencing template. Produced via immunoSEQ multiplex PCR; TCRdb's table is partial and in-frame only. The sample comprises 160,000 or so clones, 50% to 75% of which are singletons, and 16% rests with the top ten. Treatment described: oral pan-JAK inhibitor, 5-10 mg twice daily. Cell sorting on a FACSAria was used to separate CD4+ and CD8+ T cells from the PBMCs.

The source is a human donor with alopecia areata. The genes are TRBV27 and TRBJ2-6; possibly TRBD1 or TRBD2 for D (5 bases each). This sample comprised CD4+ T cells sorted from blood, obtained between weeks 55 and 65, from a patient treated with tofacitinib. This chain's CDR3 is CASSFLGPPGANVLTF. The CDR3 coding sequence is TGTGCCAGCAGTTTCTTGGGACCCCCTGGGGCCAACGTCCTGACTTTC.